This TCR beta chain was identified during a study of shared clonotypes between healthy human individuals (dated by TCRdb to about 2020). Context from the whole study: The cohort included three men and a couple of women between 18 and 49 years of age. Per donor, three plates each were used for CD4 naive and CD4 memory, two for CD8 naive, and one for CD8 memory. Blood TCR repertoires of four to six healthy adults were deeply sequenced to estimate repertoire size and the extent of clonotype sharing between individuals. Libraries were prepared and TCR repertoires were sequenced by different laboratories using diverse techniques, in order to increase sequencing depth and limit assay-specific biases. Per donor, leukapheresis produced somewhere between about 0.94 and 9 billion PBMCs. Broader findings and caveats from the paper: When a few donors were compared, the shared fraction of clonotypes was 5% to 6.5% for naive CD4, about 4% for naive CD8, more than 2% for memory CD4, and 0.3% to 0.5% for memory CD8. Because the study included only a small number of donors, the genetic and exposure-history diversity represented was limited. Even with the large sequencing depth, rarefaction of the sorted-subset datasets indicated that sequencing was incomplete. Sampling was restricted to blood, and TCR repertoires in tissue are likely to differ from TCR repertoires in blood. Clonotypes shared by all four sorted-subset donors showed higher generation probabilities than non-shared clonotypes. Based on pairwise subsampling, the degree of clonotype sharing among donors was expected to be affected by sequencing depth. Estimated clonotype richness was generally larger for naive than for memory subsets.

The junction shows trimming of 0 bases on V and 0 bases on J, plus 9 bases between the germline ends. CDR3 length: 16 amino acids, cysteine to phenylalanine. The only DNA kept is the CDR3, 48 bases in frame from the first base. The germline V gene yields KGHSH for CDR1 and LQKENI for CDR2. Using the deep immunoSEQ assay, multiplex PCR amplified TCR CDR3 regions from genomic DNA. Extracted genomic DNA from each cell subset was spread evenly across all wells of several immunoSEQ 96-well plates, with each plate serving as a replicate. For sorted subsets, each replicate PCR was loaded with 200 ng genomic DNA, equivalent to 30,000 or so T cell genomes. The purified libraries were quantified using a Qubit 3.0 fluorometer, sized with a Bioanalyzer 2100, and then quantified again using the KAPA Library Quantification kit. Each immunoSEQ 96-well plate was sequenced on its own single-read 150-cycle Illumina NextSeq 550 flow cell. Regarding the original processing steps: Because only junctional sequences without quality scores were contained in the immunoSEQ output, filtering matching that applied to full-length reads could not be performed. Sequences were annotated with PyIR, a Python wrapper for IgBLAST v1.9, using IMGT germline references to assign V/J genes and CDR3. Reads with weak V/J assignments (E-value above 1e-6), missing CDR3, stop codons, out-of-frame junctions, or ambiguous translated residues were removed. A V3J clonotype was defined by an identical inferred V gene, J gene, and CDR3 amino acid sequence. To compute the percentage overlap between repertoires, the number of shared unique clonotypes was divided by the size of the smaller repertoire. RTK rarefaction, the Chao1 estimator, and Recon v2.1 estimates of unobserved clonotypes were used to assess repertoire richness. OLGA was used to compute generation probabilities for all TCRbeta clonotypes that the gDNA method yielded from four donors. TCRdb retrieved this table from immuneACCESS and kept in-frame rearrangements only. Not all clones are present; in checked studies, unresolved V genes account for under half, and no reason is known for the remainder. The V and J calls and the clone size are those of that table, but D and trimming were determined from the DNA. This sample comprises about 730,000 clones, approximately 72% of them detected only once. The ten largest clones take up 1.8% of the sample.

This clone turned up a few times. The antigen it recognizes is unknown. Base qualities are not provided; no much larger clone lies one nucleotide away. Other DNA sequences in the same sample also yield this CDR3. Healthy HIV-negative adults with no recently reported acute infections or vaccinations were included as donors. Every donor was a Caucasian adult residing in Nashville, Tennessee, USA. CD4+ T cells were enriched through magnetic negative selection, after which naive cells were positively selected on CD45RA and the remaining negative fraction served as the memory subset. Blood was obtained by leukapheresis, after which PBMCs were separated by Ficoll-Histopaque density gradient centrifugation and cryopreserved in liquid nitrogen vapor phase. Analytical flow cytometry was used to check the purity and quantity of every magnetically sorted T cell population. Genomic DNA was isolated from each sorted fraction and quantified by UV absorbance on a Nanodrop 2000c.

The TCR sequence derives from a woman in her 30s in good health. The sequence joins TRBV18 to TRBJ2-1, with the D gene not clear enough to name. Input material: memory CD4+ T cells sorted from blood. The cell subset or site label on this specimen signifies: CD45RA-negative fraction. The nucleotide sequence is given as TGTGCCAGCTCACCACCGGCCAGGAGCTCCTACAATGAGCAGTTCTTC. This codes for CASSPPARSSYNEQFF.